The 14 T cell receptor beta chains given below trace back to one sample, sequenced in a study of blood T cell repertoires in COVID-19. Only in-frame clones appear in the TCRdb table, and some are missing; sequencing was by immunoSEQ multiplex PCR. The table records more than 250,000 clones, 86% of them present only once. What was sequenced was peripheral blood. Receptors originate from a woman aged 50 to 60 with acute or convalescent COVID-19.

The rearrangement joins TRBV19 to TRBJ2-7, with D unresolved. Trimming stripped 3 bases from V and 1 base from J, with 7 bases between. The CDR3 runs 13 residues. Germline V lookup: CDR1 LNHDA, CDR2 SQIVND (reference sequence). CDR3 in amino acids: CASSIKQSYEQYF. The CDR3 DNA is TGTGCCAGTAGTATTAAACAGTCCTACGAGCAGTACTTC.

The CDR3 loop is CASSFISGADTQYF. CDR3 in DNA: TGTGCCAGCAGCTTTATTAGCGGCGCAGATACGCAGTATTTT. This rearrangement joins TRBV7-8 to TRBJ2-3, with D perhaps matching TRBD2 (6 bases). This CDR3 is built from 14 residues. V lost 3 bases, J lost 4 bases, and 11 bases lay in between. Germline CDR1 is SGHVS and CDR2 is FQNEAQ.

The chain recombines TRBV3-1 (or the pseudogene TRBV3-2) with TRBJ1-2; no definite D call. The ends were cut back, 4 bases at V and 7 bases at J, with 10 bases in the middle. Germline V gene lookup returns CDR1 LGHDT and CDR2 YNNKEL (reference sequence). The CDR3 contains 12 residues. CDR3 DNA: TGTGCCAGCAGCCTGGAAGGAGGTGGCTACACCTTC. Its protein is CASSLEGGGYTF.

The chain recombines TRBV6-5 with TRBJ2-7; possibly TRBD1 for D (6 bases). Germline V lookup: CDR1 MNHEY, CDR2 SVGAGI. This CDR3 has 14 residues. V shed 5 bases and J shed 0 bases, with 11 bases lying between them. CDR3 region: CASSTRGGSYEQYF. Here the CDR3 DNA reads TGTGCCAGCAGTACGAGAGGGGGCTCCTACGAGCAGTACTTC.

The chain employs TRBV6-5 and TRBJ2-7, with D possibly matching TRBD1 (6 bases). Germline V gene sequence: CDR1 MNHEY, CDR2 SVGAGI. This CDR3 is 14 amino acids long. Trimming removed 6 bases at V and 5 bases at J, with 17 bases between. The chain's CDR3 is CASSTLQGIDEQYF. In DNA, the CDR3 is TGTGCCAGCAGCACCCTACAGGGTATAGACGAGCAGTACTTC.

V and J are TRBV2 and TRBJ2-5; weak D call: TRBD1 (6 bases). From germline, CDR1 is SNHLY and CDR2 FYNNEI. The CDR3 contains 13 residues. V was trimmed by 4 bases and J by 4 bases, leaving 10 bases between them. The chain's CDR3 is CASSVQGRETQYF. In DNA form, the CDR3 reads TGTGCCAGCAGTGTTCAGGGGCGAGAGACCCAGTACTTC.

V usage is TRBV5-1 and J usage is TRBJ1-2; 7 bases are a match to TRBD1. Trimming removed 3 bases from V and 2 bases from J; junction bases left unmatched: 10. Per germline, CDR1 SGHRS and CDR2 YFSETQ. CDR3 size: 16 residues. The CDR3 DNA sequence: TGCGCCAGCAGCTCCTTAACAGGGGCCCTGAACTATGGCTACACCTTC. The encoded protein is CASSSLTGALNYGYTF.

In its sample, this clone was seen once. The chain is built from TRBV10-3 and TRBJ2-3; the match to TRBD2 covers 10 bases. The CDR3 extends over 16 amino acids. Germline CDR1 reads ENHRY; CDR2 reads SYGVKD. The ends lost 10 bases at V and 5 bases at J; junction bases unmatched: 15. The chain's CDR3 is CATAGGVLAGRDTQYF. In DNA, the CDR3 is TGTGCCACAGCGGGAGGGGTACTAGCGGGGCGAGATACGCAGTATTTT.

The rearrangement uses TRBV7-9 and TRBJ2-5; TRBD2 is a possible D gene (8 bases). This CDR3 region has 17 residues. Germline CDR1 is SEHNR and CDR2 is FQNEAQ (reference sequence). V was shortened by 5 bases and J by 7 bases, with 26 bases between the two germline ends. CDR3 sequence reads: CASSPNRGPGGPGTQYF. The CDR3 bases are TGTGCCAGCAGCCCGAACAGGGGCCCGGGAGGGCCGGGGACCCAGTACTTC.

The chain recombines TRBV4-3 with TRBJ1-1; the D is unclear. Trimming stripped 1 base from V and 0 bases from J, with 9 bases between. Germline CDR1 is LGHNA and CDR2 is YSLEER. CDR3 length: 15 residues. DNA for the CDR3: TGCGCCAGCAGCCAAGGAGTTGTTATGAACACTGAAGCTTTCTTT. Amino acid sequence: CASSQGVVMNTEAFF.

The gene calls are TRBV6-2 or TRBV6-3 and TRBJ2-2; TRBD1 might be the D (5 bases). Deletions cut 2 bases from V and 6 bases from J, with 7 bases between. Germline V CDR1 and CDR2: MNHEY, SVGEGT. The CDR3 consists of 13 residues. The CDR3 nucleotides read TGTGCCAGCAGTTACGGGGCACCCGGGGAGCTGTTTTTT. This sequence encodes CASSYGAPGELFF.

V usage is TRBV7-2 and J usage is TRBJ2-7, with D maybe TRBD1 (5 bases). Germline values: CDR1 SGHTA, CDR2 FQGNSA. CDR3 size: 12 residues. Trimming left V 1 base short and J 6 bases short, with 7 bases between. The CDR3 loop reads CASSLDRLEQYF. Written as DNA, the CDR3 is TGTGCCAGCAGCTTAGACAGGCTCGAGCAGTACTTC.

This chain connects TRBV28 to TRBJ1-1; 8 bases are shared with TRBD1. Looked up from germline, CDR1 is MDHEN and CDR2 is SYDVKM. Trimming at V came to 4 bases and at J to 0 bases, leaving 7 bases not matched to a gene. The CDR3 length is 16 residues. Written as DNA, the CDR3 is TGTGCCAGCAGTTCTCACAGGGGGGCCATGAACACTGAAGCTTTCTTT. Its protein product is CASSSHRGAMNTEAFF.

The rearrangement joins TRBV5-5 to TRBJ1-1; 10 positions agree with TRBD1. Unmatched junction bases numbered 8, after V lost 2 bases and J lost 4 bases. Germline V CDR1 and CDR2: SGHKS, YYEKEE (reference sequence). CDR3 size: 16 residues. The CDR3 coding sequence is TGTGCCAGCAGCTTCCAGACAGGGGGCGCGGCCACTGAAGCTTTCTTT. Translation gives CASSFQTGGAATEAFF.